The TCR beta chain under discussion was sequenced for a study of long-term antiretroviral therapy in people with HIV. The immunoSEQ assay was v3.0, run at survey level. The repertoire was sequenced with immunoSEQ multiplex PCR; TCRdb's copy has only in-frame clones and lacks some. Of about 28,000 clones in the sample, 75% to 90% are singletons; the top ten hold less than 8.5%. This clone was recorded once. V was trimmed by 2 bases and J by 2 bases, leaving 16 bases between them. CDR1 is SGHTA and CDR2 is FQGNSA in the germline V gene. The CDR3 covers 17 residues. This sequence originates from a man in his fifties or sixties with HIV. Sequenced material: unsorted PBMCs, taken 3.2 years before starting antiretroviral therapy. The gene calls are TRBV7-2 and TRBJ1-5; D unresolved. The CDR3 DNA reads TGTGCCAGCAGCTTAACCGTATCGGCCTCCGGCAATCAGCCCCAGCATTTT. Translating it yields CASSLTVSASGNQPQHF.